This T cell receptor beta chain was identified during a study of T cell repertoires in cytomegalovirus infection. One entry per CDR3 protein, called by TCRdb with MiXCR from the reads. The repertoire holds roughly 920,000 distinct CDR3 sequences, with around 30% as singletons. A remark on this clonotype: Antigen unknown.

The material was cultured CD8+ T cells from PBMCs, obtained from culture after CMV antigen stimulation. This TCR came from a human donor in good health (CMV status not recorded). Some clones in this sample may be carry-over from other donors' samples.

The DNA of the CDR3 is TGTGCCAGCAGCTTAGCAGCTAGCGGGGACCTAGATACGCAGTATTTT. As protein: CASSLAASGDLDTQYF. V gene TRBV7-6 combines with J gene TRBJ2-3, with 9 positions matching TRBD2. CDR1 is SGHVS, CDR2 FNYEAQ, per germline. This CDR3 spans 16 amino acids. Trimming took 0 bases from V and 5 from J; bases not matched to a gene: 6.